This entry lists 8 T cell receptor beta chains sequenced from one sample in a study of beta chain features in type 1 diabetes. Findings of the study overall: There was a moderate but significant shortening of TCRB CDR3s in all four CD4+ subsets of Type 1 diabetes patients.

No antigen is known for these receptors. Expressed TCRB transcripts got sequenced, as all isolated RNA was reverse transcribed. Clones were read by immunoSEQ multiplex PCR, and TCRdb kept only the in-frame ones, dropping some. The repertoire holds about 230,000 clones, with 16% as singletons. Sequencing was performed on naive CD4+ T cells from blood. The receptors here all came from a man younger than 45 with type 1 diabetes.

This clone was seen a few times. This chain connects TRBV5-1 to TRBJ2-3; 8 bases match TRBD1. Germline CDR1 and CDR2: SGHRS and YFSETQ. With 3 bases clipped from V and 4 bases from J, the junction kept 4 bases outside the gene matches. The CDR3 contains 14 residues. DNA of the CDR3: TGCGCCAGCAGCTACGGACAGGGCTCAGATACGCAGTATTTT. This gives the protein CASSYGQGSDTQYF.

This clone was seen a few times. CDR3 DNA sequence: TGTGCCAGCAGTAGCGGGAGGCTGGGTGAGCAGTTCTTC. Translated, it gives CASSSGRLGEQFF. The rearrangement links TRBV27 to TRBJ2-1, with 9 bases that match TRBD2. V was clipped by 5 bases and J by 9 bases; unmatched bases: 5. In germline, CDR1 is MNHEY, CDR2 SMNVEV (reference sequence). The CDR3 spans 13 residues.

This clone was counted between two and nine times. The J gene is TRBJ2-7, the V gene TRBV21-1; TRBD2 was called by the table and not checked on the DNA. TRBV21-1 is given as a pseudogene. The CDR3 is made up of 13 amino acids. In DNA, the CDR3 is TGTGCCAGCAGTCTTCGGTACCACTACGAGCAGTACTTC. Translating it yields CASSLRYHYEQYF.

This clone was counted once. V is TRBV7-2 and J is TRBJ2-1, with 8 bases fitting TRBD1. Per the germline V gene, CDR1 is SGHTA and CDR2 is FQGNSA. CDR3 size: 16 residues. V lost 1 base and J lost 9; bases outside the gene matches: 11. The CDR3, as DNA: TGTGCCAGCAGCTTAGGTTGGGGCAGGGGGCTAGGTGAGCAGTTCTTC. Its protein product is CASSLGWGRGLGEQFF.

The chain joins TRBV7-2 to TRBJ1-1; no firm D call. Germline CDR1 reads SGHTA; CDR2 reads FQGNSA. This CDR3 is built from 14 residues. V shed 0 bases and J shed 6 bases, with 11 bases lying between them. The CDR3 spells CASSLADLVAEAFF. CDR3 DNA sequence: TGTGCCAGCAGCTTAGCGGACTTGGTTGCTGAAGCTTTCTTT. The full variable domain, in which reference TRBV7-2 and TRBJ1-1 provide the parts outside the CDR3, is GAGVSQSPSNKVTEKGKDVELRCDPISGHTALYWYRQSLGQGLEFLIYFQGNSAPDKSGLPSDRFSAERTGGSVSTLTIQRTQQEDSAVYLCASSLADLVAEAFFGQGTRLTVV.

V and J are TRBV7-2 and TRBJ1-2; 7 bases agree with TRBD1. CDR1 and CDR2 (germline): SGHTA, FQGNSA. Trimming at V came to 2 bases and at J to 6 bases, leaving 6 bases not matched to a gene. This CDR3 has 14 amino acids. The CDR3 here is CASSLHRGSNGYTF. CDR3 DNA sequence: TGTGCCAGCAGCTTACACAGGGGCTCGAATGGCTACACCTTC. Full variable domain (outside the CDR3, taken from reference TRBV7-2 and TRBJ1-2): GAGVSQSPSNKVTEKGKDVELRCDPISGHTALYWYRQSLGQGLEFLIYFQGNSAPDKSGLPSDRFSAERTGGSVSTLTIQRTQQEDSAVYLCASSLHRGSNGYTFGSGTRLTVV.

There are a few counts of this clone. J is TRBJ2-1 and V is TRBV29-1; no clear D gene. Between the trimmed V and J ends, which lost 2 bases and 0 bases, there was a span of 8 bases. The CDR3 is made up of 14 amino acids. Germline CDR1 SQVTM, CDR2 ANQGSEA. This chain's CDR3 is CSVETKRSYNEQFF. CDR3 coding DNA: TGCAGCGTTGAAACCAAACGCTCCTACAATGAGCAGTTCTTC.

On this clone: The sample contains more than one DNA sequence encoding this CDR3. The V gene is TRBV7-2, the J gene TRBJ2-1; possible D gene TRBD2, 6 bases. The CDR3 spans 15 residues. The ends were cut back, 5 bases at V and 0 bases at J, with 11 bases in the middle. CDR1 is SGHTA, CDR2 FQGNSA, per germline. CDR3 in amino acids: CASSPSSGSYNEQFF. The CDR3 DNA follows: TGTGCCAGCAGCCCGAGTAGCGGCTCCTACAATGAGCAGTTCTTC.